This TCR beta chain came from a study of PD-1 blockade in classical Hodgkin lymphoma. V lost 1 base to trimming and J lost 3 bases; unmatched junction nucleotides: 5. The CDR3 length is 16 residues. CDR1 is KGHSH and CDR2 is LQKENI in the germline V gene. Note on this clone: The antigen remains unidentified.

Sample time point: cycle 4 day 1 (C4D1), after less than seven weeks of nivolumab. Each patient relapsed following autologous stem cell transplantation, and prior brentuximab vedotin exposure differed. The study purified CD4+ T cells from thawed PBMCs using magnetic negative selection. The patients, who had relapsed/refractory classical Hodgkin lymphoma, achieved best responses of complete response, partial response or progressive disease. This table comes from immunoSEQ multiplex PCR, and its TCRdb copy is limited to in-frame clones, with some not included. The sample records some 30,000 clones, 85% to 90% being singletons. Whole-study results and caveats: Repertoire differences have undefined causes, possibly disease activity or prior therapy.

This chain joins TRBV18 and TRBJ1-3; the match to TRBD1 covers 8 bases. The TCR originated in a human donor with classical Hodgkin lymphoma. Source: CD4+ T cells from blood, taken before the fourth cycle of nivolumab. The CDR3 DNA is TGTGCCAGCTCACCACGGGACAGGAAATTTGGAAACACCATATATTTT. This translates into CASSPRDRKFGNTIYF. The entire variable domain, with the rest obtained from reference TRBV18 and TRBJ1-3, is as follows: NAGVMQNPRHLVRRRGQEARLRCSPMKGHSHVYWYRQLPEEGLKFMVYLQKENIIDESGMPKERFSAEFPKEGPSILRIQQVVRGDSAAYFCASSPRDRKFGNTIYFGEGSWLTVV.